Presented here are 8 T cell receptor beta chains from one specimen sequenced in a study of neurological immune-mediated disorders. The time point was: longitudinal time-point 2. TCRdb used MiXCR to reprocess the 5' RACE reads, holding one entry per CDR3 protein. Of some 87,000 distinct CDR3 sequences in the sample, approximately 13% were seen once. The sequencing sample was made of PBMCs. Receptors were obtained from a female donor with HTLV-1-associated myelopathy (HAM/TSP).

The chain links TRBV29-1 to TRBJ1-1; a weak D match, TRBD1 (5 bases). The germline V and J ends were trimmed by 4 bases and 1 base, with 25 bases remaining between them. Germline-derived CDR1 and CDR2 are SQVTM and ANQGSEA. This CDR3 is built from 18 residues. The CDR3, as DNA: TGCAGCGTTGGATTCCCGTCGGAGCCGGAGGGGAGGAACACTGAAGCTTTCTTT. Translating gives CSVGFPSEPEGRNTEAFF.

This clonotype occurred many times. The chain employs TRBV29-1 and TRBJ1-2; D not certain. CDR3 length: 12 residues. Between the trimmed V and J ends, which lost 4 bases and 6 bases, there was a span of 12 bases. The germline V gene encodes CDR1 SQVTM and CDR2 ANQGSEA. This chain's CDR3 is CSVVFQQDGYTF. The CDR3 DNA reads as TGCAGCGTTGTTTTTCAGCAGGATGGCTACACCTTC.

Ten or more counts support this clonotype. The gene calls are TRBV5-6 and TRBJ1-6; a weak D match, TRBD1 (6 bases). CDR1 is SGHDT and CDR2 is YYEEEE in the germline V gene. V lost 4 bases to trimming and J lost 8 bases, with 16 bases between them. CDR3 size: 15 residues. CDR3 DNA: TGTGCCAGCAGCGAGAAGACAGGTGCAGATTCACCCCTCCACTTT. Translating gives CASSEKTGADSPLHF.

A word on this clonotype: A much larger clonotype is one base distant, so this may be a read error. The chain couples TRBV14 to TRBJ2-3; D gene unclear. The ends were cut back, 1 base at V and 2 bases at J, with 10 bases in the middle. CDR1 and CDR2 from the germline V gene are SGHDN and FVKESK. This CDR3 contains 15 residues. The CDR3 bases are TGTGCCAGCAGCCAAGTGCAGGTTCTCACAGATACGCAGTATTTT. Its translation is CASSQVQVLTDTQYF.

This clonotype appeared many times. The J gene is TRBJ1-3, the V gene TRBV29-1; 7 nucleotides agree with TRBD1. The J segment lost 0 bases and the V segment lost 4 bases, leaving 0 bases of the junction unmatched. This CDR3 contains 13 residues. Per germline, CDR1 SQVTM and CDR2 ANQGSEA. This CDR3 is CSVGTGSGNTIYF. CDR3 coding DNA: TGCAGCGTTGGGACAGGCTCTGGAAACACCATATATTTT.

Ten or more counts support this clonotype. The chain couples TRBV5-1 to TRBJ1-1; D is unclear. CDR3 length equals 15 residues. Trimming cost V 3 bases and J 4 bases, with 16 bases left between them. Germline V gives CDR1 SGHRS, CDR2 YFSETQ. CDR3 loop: CASSSEGGVGTEAFF. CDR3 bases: TGCGCCAGCAGCTCCGAAGGTGGGGTTGGCACTGAAGCTTTCTTT.

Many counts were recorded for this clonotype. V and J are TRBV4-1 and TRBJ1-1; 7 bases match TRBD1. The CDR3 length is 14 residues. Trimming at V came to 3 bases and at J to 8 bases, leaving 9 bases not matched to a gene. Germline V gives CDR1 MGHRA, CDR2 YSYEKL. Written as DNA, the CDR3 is TGCGCCAGCAGCCAGGGGGGGACAGCCGAGGAAGCTTTCTTT. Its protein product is CASSQGGTAEEAFF.

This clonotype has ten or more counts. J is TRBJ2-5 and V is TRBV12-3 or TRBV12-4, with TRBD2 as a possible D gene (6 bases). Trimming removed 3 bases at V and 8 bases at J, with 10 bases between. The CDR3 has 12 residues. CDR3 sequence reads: CASSLGGITQYF. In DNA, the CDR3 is TGTGCCAGCAGTTTGGGAGGCATTACCCAGTACTTC.